This is a list of T cell receptor beta chains from one sample in a study of cytomegalovirus exposure and HLA in healthy donors. The repertoire was sequenced with immunoSEQ multiplex PCR; TCRdb's copy has only in-frame clones and lacks some. The sample holds around 40,000 clones, around 68% seen once. Source material: PBMCs. These receptors were taken from a middle-aged man in good health and CMV-seronegative. CDR3s include the opening cysteine and the closing phenylalanine or tryptophan. D genes are given only for firm matches. The listing skips clone size in some rows; elsewhere it reads once, few, many or a size class.

>TRBD2|TRBV7-9|.|TRBJ2-1
CASSFTGGLSNEQFF
TGTGCCAGCAGCTTTACGGGGGGGCTAAGCAATGAGCAGTTCTTC
>.|TRBV15|.|TRBJ2-7
CATSRDSGSYEQYF
TGTGCCACCAGCAGGGACAGTGGGTCCTACGAGCAGTACTTC
>TRBD2|TRBV6-1|.|TRBJ2-1
CASSENSGGANEQFF
TGTGCCAGCAGTGAAAATAGCGGGGGGGCTAATGAGCAGTTCTTC
>TRBD2|TRBV27|.|TRBJ2-7
CASRKPGLAGGPIVHEQYF
TGTGCCAGCAGGAAGCCAGGACTAGCGGGGGGGCCTATCGTGCACGAGCAGTACTTC
>.|TRBV27|.|TRBJ2-5
CASSLQVRETQYF
TGTGCCAGCAGTTTACAGGTCCGAGAGACCCAGTACTTC
>.|TRBV19|.|TRBJ2-7
CASSPPRAYEQYF
TGTGCCAGTAGTCCCCCCAGGGCCTACGAGCAGTACTTC
>TRBD2|TRBV29-1|.|TRBJ2-2
CSVEVTSAPNTGELFF
TGCAGCGTTGAAGTGACTAGCGCCCCGAACACCGGGGAGCTGTTTTTT
>TRBD1|TRBV4-1|.|TRBJ2-2
CAIRDSNTGELFF
TGCGCCATTCGGGACAGTAACACCGGGGAGCTGTTTTTT
>TRBD2|TRBV30|few|TRBJ2-7
CAWSVRLAGKYEQYF
TGTGCCTGGAGTGTACGCCTAGCGGGGAAGTACGAGCAGTACTTC
>.|TRBV10-3|.|TRBJ1-5
CAISESQQPQHF
TGTGCCATCAGTGAGTCTCAACAGCCCCAGCATTTT
>.|TRBV7-9|.|TRBJ2-1
CASSNPQGIDNEQFF
TGTGCCAGCAGCAACCCGCAGGGGATCGACAATGAGCAGTTCTTC
>TRBD1|TRBV6-5|.|TRBJ2-7
CASGTGGADEQYF
TGTGCCAGCGGGACAGGGGGGGCGGACGAGCAGTACTTC
>TRBD1|TRBV5-1|.|TRBJ1-2
CASSAPAPGTGVWVDGYTF
TGCGCCAGCAGCGCACCGGCCCCCGGGACAGGGGTTTGGGTCGATGGCTACACCTTC
>.|TRBV9|few|TRBJ1-1
CASSGGGIGIPGEAFF
TGTGCCAGCAGCGGGGGGGGGATAGGGATTCCAGGTGAAGCTTTCTTT
>TRBD2|TRBV7-2|.|TRBJ2-2
CASSLGLAYTGELFF
TGTGCCAGCAGCTTGGGACTAGCGTACACCGGGGAGCTGTTTTTT
>TRBD2|TRBV18|.|TRBJ2-7
CASSTSGGPYEQYF
TGTGCCAGCTCAACTAGCGGGGGGCCTTACGAGCAGTACTTC
>TRBD1|TRBV19|once|TRBJ1-5
CASSAQGARQPQHF
TGTGCCAGTAGTGCACAGGGGGCGCGGCAGCCCCAGCATTTT
>TRBD1|TRBV11-2|few|TRBJ1-1
CASNRDRDTEAFF
TGTGCCAGCAACCGGGACAGAGACACTGAAGCTTTCTTT
>TRBD2|TRBV14|.|TRBJ2-7
CASSQGGSRFRDEQYF
TGTGCCAGCAGCCAGGGAGGGAGTCGATTTCGGGACGAGCAGTACTTC
>TRBD1|TRBV19|.|TRBJ1-1
CASRTGWANTEAFF
TGTGCCAGTAGGACAGGGTGGGCGAACACTGAAGCTTTCTTT
>.|TRBV30|.|TRBJ1-1
CAWTVWNTEAFF
TGTGCCTGGACGGTTTGGAACACTGAAGCTTTCTTT
>.|TRBV18|.|TRBJ1-1
CASSQGQNTEAFF
TGTGCCAGCTCCCAGGGACAGAACACTGAAGCTTTCTTT
>.|TRBV11-3|.|TRBJ2-2
CASSLRSGNGELFF
TGTGCCAGCAGCTTAAGATCGGGAAACGGGGAGCTGTTTTTT
>.|TRBV2|once|TRBJ2-7
CASSQGVASQRSYEQYF
TGTGCCAGCTCCCAAGGGGTGGCCAGTCAAAGGTCCTACGAGCAGTACTTC
>TRBD1|TRBV15|.|TRBJ2-3
CATSRGQGVADTQYF
TGTGCCACCAGCCGGGGACAGGGGGTAGCAGATACGCAGTATTTT